This TCR beta chain was sequenced for a study of molecular identifiers for immune sequencing clone quantification. Unmatched junction bases numbered 4, after V lost 3 bases and J lost 7 bases. The germline CDR1 and CDR2 sequences are DFQATT and SNEGSKA (reference sequence). The CDR3 runs 13 residues. Libraries of naive CD8 cells were prepared from around 20,000 to 1,000,000 sorted cells using 10%, 30% or 50% RNA. As for this clonotype: Its cognate antigen is unknown.

Study results and caveats: In naive cells, under 1% of molecules belonged to clones above 20 RNA copies, against over 99% in effector cells.

Listed TCR primers, together with previously described methods, were used for the bulk TCR libraries. One entry per CDR3 protein, called by TCRdb with MiXCR from the PCR reads. The profile shows roughly 320,000 distinct CDR3 sequences, roughly a quarter of them singletons. The J gene is TRBJ2-2, the V gene TRBV20-1; 8 bases agree with TRBD1. The sample comprised naive CD8+ T cells from blood, with Jurkat cell RNA spiked in. The subset was: FACS-sorted CD8+CD4-CCR7+CD45RA+ naive T cells. The TCR originated in a human donor in good health. Some libraries in this study had Jurkat cell RNA spiked in. The CDR3 nucleotides are TGCAGTGCTAGGACAGGGGCTGGCGGGGAGCTGTTTTTT. This encodes CSARTGAGGELFF.